A single sample is the source of the 9 T cell receptor beta chains below, sequenced in a study of shared clonotypes between healthy human individuals. The repertoire was sequenced with immunoSEQ multiplex PCR; TCRdb's copy has only in-frame clones and lacks some. The table lists roughly 300,000 clones, roughly 91% of them singletons. The sequencing sample was made of memory CD8+ T cells sorted from blood. The sample's subset: CD45RO+ cells pooled with CCR7-negative TemRA cells. These receptors were obtained from a man younger than 30 in good health.

The V call is TRBV4-1, the J call TRBJ2-2; D may be TRBD2 (7 bases). Deletions cut 2 bases from V and 1 base from J, with 11 bases between. The CDR3 spans 16 residues. The germline CDR1 and CDR2 sequences are MGHRA and YSYEKL. Here the CDR3 DNA reads TGCGCCAGCAGCCAACTCGGGGGGCGGAACACCGGGGAGCTGTTTTTT. Its protein product is CASSQLGGRNTGELFF.

This rearrangement joins TRBV5-8 to TRBJ1-1; D is undetermined. The germline V gene has CDR1 SGHTS and CDR2 YDEGEE. This CDR3 region has 15 residues. Deletions cut 5 bases from V and 0 bases from J, with 14 bases between. For the CDR3, the DNA is TGTGCCAGCAGTTTTCCGTACAACATGAACACTGAAGCTTTCTTT. It yields the protein CASSFPYNMNTEAFF.

This chain uses TRBV30 with TRBJ2-5, with D hard to call. Germline assignment: CDR1 GTSNPN and CDR2 SVGIG (reference sequence). Trimming removed 0 bases from V and 2 bases from J, with 13 bases in between. CDR3 length: 15 amino acids. The DNA for the CDR3 is TGTGCCTGGAGTGTTGGTAGCCGAGAACAAGAGACCCAGTACTTC. It translates to CAWSVGSREQETQYF.

V usage is TRBV6-6 and J usage is TRBJ2-7, with TRBD1 identical over 7 bases. The CDR3 contains 14 residues. V trimming: 4 bases; J trimming: 0 bases; junction bases outside the gene matches: 3. Germline CDR1 MNHNY, CDR2 SVGAGI (reference sequence). Written as DNA, the CDR3 is TGTGCCAGCAGTTCAGGGGACAGCTCCTACGAGCAGTACTTC. It is translated as CASSSGDSSYEQYF.

The chain is built from TRBV6-1 and TRBJ2-5, with 11 bases identical to TRBD1. V lost 9 bases and J lost 1; bases outside the gene matches: 7. Germline V gene lookup returns CDR1 MNHNS and CDR2 SASEGT. The CDR3 spans 15 residues. As DNA, the CDR3 is TGTGCCAGTGAAGAGGGGACAGGGGGCCAAGAGACCCAGTACTTC. Its protein product is CASEEGTGGQETQYF.

This clone was counted once. The chain recombines TRBV7-8 with TRBJ2-2; no clear D gene. The germline V gene has CDR1 SGHVS and CDR2 FQNEAQ. The V gene lost 5 bases and the J gene lost 4 bases, with 5 bases spanning the gap. The CDR3 runs 12 residues. CDR3 loop: CASSPTTGELFF. CDR3 DNA sequence: TGTGCCAGCAGCCCTACCACCGGGGAGCTGTTTTTT.

The chain has TRBV27 and TRBJ1-6, with D possibly being TRBD1 (5 bases). CDR1 MNHEY and CDR2 SMNVEV come from the germline V gene (reference sequence). Trimming stripped 2 bases from V and 9 bases from J, with 20 bases between. The CDR3 consists of 17 residues. CDR3: CASSLARIGPQGSPLHF. CDR3 coding DNA: TGTGCCAGCAGTTTAGCCCGGATCGGCCCTCAGGGTTCACCCCTCCACTTT.

This chain connects TRBV28 to TRBJ2-7; 7 bases fit TRBD1. Trimming took 5 bases from V and 3 from J; bases not matched to a gene: 13. The germline CDR1 and CDR2 sequences are MDHEN and SYDVKM. This CDR3 is built from 16 residues. DNA of the CDR3: TGTGCCAGCAGTCCTACCCCCCGGGACAGCTACTACGAGCAGTACTTC. It codes for CASSPTPRDSYYEQYF.

This clone showed up just a few times. The V call is TRBV19, the J call TRBJ1-1; D not resolved. Deletions cut 4 bases from V and 11 bases from J, with 11 bases between. The CDR3 consists of 11 residues. CDR1 and CDR2 from the germline V gene are LNHDA and SQIVND (reference sequence). CDR3 loop: CASSTLAAAFF. The CDR3 DNA reads TGTGCCAGTAGTACCCTAGCGGCGGCTTTCTTT.